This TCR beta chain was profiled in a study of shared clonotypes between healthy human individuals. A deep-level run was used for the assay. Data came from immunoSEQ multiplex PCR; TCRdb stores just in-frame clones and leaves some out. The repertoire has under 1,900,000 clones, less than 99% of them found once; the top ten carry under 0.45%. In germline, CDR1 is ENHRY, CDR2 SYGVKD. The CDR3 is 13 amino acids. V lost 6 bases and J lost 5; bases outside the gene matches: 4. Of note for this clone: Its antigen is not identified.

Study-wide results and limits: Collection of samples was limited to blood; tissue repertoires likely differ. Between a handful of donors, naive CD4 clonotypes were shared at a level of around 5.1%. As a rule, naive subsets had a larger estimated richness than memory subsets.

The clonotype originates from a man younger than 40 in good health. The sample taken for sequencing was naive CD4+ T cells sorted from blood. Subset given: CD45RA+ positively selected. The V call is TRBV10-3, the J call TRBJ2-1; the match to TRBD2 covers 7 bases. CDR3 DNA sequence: TGTGCCATCAGCACCGGGACTAACAATGAGCAGTTCTTC. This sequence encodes CAISTGTNNEQFF.